This TCR beta chain originates from a study of T cell responses to AZD1222 COVID-19 vaccine. TCRdb's copy holds only in-frame clones and misses some; the assay was immunoSEQ multiplex PCR. The sample has 130,000 or so clones, approximately 90% seen once. The CDR3 loop spans 15 amino acids. V lost 5 bases and J lost 7; bases outside the gene matches: 10. The germline V gene encodes CDR1 MDHEN and CDR2 SYDVKM. General study results and limits: Spike-specific TCR depth and breadth grew after two AZD1222 doses. In all cases, repertoires were sampled only after the peak T cell response. Dominant at 160-218 and 743-854, vaccine-associated CD4 TCRs also spanned spike. Donors skewed white British and female; clonal diversity was possibly underestimated.

This clone appeared once. Its specificity is unknown. This clonotype was sampled from an adult in good health. This material consisted of peripheral blood, taken on day 0 of AZD1222 vaccination. The gene calls are TRBV28 and TRBJ1-5, with 8 nucleotides matching TRBD1. CDR3: CASSTGQGPSQPQHF. The CDR3 nucleotides read TGTGCCAGCAGTACTGGACAGGGCCCTAGCCAGCCCCAGCATTTT. Based on the CDR3 plus reference TRBV28 and TRBJ1-5, the full variable domain is DVKVTQSSRYLVKRTGEKVFLECVQDMDHENMFWYRQDPGLGLRLIYFSYDVKMKEKGDIPEGYSVSREKKERFSLILESASTNQTSMYLCASSTGQGPSQPQHFGDGTRLSIL.